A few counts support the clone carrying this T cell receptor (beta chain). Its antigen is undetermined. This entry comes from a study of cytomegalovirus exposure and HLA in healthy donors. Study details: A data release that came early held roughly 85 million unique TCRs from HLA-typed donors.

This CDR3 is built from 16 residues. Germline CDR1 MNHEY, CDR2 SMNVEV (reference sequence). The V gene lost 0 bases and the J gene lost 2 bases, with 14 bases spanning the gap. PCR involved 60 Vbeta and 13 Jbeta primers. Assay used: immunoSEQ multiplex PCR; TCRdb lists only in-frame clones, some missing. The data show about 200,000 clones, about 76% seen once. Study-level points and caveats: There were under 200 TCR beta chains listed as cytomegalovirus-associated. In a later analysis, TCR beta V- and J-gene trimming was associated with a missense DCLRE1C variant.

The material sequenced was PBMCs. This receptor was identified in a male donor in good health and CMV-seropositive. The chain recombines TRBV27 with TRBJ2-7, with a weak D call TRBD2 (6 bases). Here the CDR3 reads CASSLSARGDTYEQYF. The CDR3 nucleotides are TGTGCCAGCAGTTTATCGGCGCGGGGCGACACCTACGAGCAGTACTTC.